Following are 3 T cell receptor beta chains from one sample sequenced in a study of blood T cell repertoires in COVID-19. Here immunoSEQ multiplex PCR was the method, and the copy in TCRdb shows in-frame clones only, minus some. The sample carries 25,000 to 30,000 clones, around 85% recorded once. Sequencing was carried out using peripheral blood. All receptors derive from a woman of 80 years or more with COVID-19, enrolled during active disease.

The sample holds a few counts of this clone. V is TRBV29-1 and J is TRBJ1-2; D is perhaps TRBD1 (6 bases). V shed 7 bases and J shed 8 bases, with 17 bases lying between them. This CDR3 is built from 12 residues. Germline CDR1 SQVTM, CDR2 ANQGSEA. CDR3 sequence reads: CSAEGVPGGYTF. Here the CDR3 DNA reads TGCAGCGCCGAGGGGGTTCCTGGCGGCTACACCTTC.

The CDR3 loop is CASSPGQGGEKLFF. CDR3 bases: TGCGCCAGCAGCCCCGGACAGGGAGGTGAAAAACTGTTTTTT. The rearrangement links TRBV5-1 to TRBJ1-4; 8 bases are a match to TRBD1. The CDR3 spans 14 residues. In germline, CDR1 is SGHRS, CDR2 YFSETQ. V gave up 4 bases and J gave up 7 bases; unmatched junction bases: 6.

The chain links TRBV2 to TRBJ2-1; D possibly corresponds to TRBD1 (5 bases). The CDR3 covers 11 residues. Germline V gene lookup returns CDR1 SNHLY and CDR2 FYNNEI. V lost 5 bases, J lost 9 bases, and 8 bases lay in between. CDR3 sequence reads: CASSTGFEQFF. In nucleotides, the CDR3 is TGTGCCAGCAGTACAGGTTTTGAGCAGTTCTTC. Variable domain in full (rest from reference TRBV2 and TRBJ2-1): EPEVTQTPSHQVTQMGQEVILRCVPISNHLYFYWYRQILGQKVEFLVSFYNNEISEKSEIFDDQFSVERPDGSNFTLKIRSTKLEDSAMYFCASSTGFEQFFGPGTRLTVL.